This T cell receptor (beta chain) is drawn from a study of blood T cell repertoires in COVID-19. As for the study in general: The United States, Italy and Spain were the sources of the acute and convalescent COVID-19 samples. T cells, B-cell-depleted T cells, or PBMCs provided the cDNA or gDNA that served as material.

In the study's own analysis: Amplifying reference gene primers gave estimates of nucleated cell counts. Clones were read by immunoSEQ multiplex PCR, and TCRdb kept only the in-frame ones, dropping some. The DNA was the basis for D and trimming; V, J and clone size are from that table. Of 93,000 or so clones in the sample, about 91% are singletons; the top ten hold 3% to 3.5%. Germline values: CDR1 SGHTA, CDR2 FQGNSA. This CDR3 is 14 amino acids long. V lost 1 base and J lost 5; bases outside the gene matches: 4. Sequencing input: peripheral blood. The genes are TRBV7-2 and TRBJ1-1; 7 bases are a match to TRBD1. This TCR came from a human donor in a cohort sampled during active COVID-19. CDR3 in DNA: TGTGCCAGCAGCTTAGAGGGGGCTGGGACTGAAGCTTTCTTT. Protein product: CASSLEGAGTEAFF.